This T cell receptor (beta chain) was recovered during a study of blood T cells in healthy people across ages. Study results and limitations: Among long-lived donors, naive CD4+ cells were more numerous and diversity higher than in aged donors.

For this clonotype: What it binds is unknown.

For every donor, a draw yielded about 9.7 milliliters of peripheral blood. CDR3 size: 17 residues. V was clipped by 4 bases and J by 2 bases; unmatched bases: 5. Germline CDR1 LGHDT, CDR2 YNNKEL (reference sequence). The second PCR ran roughly 7 to 11 cycles with a sample-barcoded 5' primer and J-beta primers. Each cDNA molecule was tagged by a template-switch adaptor with 12 random nucleotides. TCRdb ran MiXCR on the 5' RACE reads and lists one entry per CDR3 protein. The data contain hundreds of thousands of distinct CDR3 sequences, roughly 21% of them singletons. The gene calls are TRBV3-1 and TRBJ2-7; 16 bases line up with TRBD2. Sequencing used blood. This sequence originates from a man in his sixties or seventies in good health. Written as DNA, the CDR3 is TGTGCCAGCAGCCGTAGGGGACTAGCGGGAGGGCCCTACGAGCAGTACTTC. Translated: CASSRRGLAGGPYEQYF.